One sample yielded the 32 T cell receptor beta chains listed below, sequenced in a study of molecular identifiers for immune sequencing clone quantification. Via MiXCR, TCRdb re-called the PCR reads, giving one row per CDR3 protein. This sample has about 89,000 distinct CDR3 sequences, with 19% found just once. The specimen was naive CD8+ T cells from blood, with Jurkat cell RNA spiked in. Subset described: FACS-sorted CD8+CD4-CCR7+CD45RA+ naive T cells. These receptors were collected from a human donor in good health. Some libraries in this study had Jurkat cell RNA spiked in.

This clonotype has just a few counts. The chain uses TRBV28 and TRBJ2-7; tentative D call: TRBD1 (6 bases). The CDR3 runs 14 residues. Trimming took off 6 bases at V and 3 bases at J, with 15 bases between the two ends. CDR1 is MDHEN, CDR2 SYDVKM, per germline. The CDR3 is CASRPRKGGYEQYF. CDR3 in DNA: TGTGCCAGCAGGCCCCGAAAAGGGGGCTACGAGCAGTACTTC. Full variable domain (missing parts from reference TRBV28 and TRBJ2-7): DVKVTQSSRYLVKRTGEKVFLECVQDMDHENMFWYRQDPGLGLRLIYFSYDVKMKEKGDIPEGYSVSREKKERFSLILESASTNQTSMYLCASRPRKGGYEQYFGPGTRLTVT.

There are many counts of this clonotype. This chain uses TRBV7-6 with TRBJ1-3, with TRBD1 identical over 7 bases. The CDR3 is 18 residues long. Germline V gives CDR1 SGHVS, CDR2 FNYEAQ. The V and J ends lost 5 bases and 0 bases, in that order; junction bases with no gene match: 13. The CDR3 DNA reads TGTGCCAGCAGCCTTCGTTTCCCGGGACAGATCTCTGGAAACACCATATATTTT. Encoded protein: CASSLRFPGQISGNTIYF.

The table lists this clonotype with many counts. The V gene is TRBV7-6, the J gene TRBJ2-5; D may be TRBD2 (6 bases). Germline CDR1 SGHVS, CDR2 FNYEAQ. V was cut by 7 bases and J by 4 bases, with 22 bases left in between. There are 16 residues in the CDR3. The CDR3 region is CASTSDQEGLVETQYF. The DNA for the CDR3 is TGTGCCAGCACCTCCGACCAGGAGGGGCTCGTAGAGACCCAGTACTTC. Variable domain in full (rest from reference TRBV7-6 and TRBJ2-5): GAGVSQSPRYKVTKRGQDVALRCDPISGHVSLYWYRQALGQGPEFLTYFNYEAQQDKSGLPNDRFSAERPEGSISTLTIQRTEQRDSAMYRCASTSDQEGLVETQYFGPGTRLLVL.

This clonotype showed up many times. This chain joins TRBV29-1 and TRBJ2-7; possible D gene TRBD2, 5 bases. CDR1 is SQVTM, CDR2 ANQGSEA, per germline. This CDR3 contains 13 residues. Trimming removed 5 bases from V and 0 bases from J, with 11 bases in between. In DNA, the CDR3 is TGCAGCGTTTGGGAGAACAACTCCTACGAGCAGTACTTC. Translation: CSVWENNSYEQYF.

This clonotype has a count of ten or more. The V call is TRBV20-1, the J call TRBJ2-3; 11 positions agree with TRBD2. The V and J ends lost 0 bases and 3 bases, in that order; junction bases with no gene match: 8. The length of the CDR3 is 17 residues. The germline gives CDR1 DFQATT, CDR2 SNEGSKA (reference sequence). CDR3 sequence reads: CSARDTQTSGVTDTQYF. The CDR3 DNA sequence: TGCAGTGCTAGAGACACTCAGACTAGCGGGGTAACAGATACGCAGTATTTT.

This clonotype was detected many times. The rearrangement uses TRBV7-9 and TRBJ2-3, with no clear D. This CDR3 is 14 amino acids long. Germline V CDR1 and CDR2: SEHNR, FQNEAQ (reference sequence). Trimming shortened V by 2 bases and J by 0 bases, and 6 bases separated the two germline ends. The CDR3 DNA follows: TGTGCCAGCAGCTTAACACCGAGCACAGATACGCAGTATTTT. It codes for CASSLTPSTDTQYF.

This clonotype appeared many times. The DNA of the CDR3 is TGTGCCAGCGTTAGCGGGAGTGGGTCAGATACGCAGTATTTT. Its protein product is CASVSGSGSDTQYF. This chain uses TRBV2 with TRBJ2-3; TRBD2 matches 9 bases. The CDR3 totals 14 residues. Germline CDR1 and CDR2: SNHLY and FYNNEI. V shed 8 bases, J shed 4 bases, and the junction held 7 bases outside the gene matches.

This clonotype was detected many times. This rearrangement joins TRBV4-1 to TRBJ1-1; D gene uncertain. The CDR3 spans 15 residues. The V end lost 0 bases, the J end lost 5 bases, and 13 bases lay between the germline ends. Germline V gene lookup returns CDR1 MGHRA and CDR2 YSYEKL. The CDR3 here is CASSQDWARLTEAFF. CDR3 DNA sequence: TGCGCCAGCAGCCAAGATTGGGCCCGCCTAACTGAAGCTTTCTTT.

This clonotype was seen ten or more times. This rearrangement joins TRBV29-1 to TRBJ2-2; the D gene is possibly TRBD2 (5 bases). The germline gives CDR1 SQVTM, CDR2 ANQGSEA. The length of the CDR3 is 13 residues. V was cut by 6 bases and J by 0 bases, with 8 bases left in between. DNA for the CDR3: TGCAGCGTACTAGGAACGAACACCGGGGAGCTGTTTTTT. Amino acids: CSVLGTNTGELFF.

This clonotype was found a few times. The V call is TRBV20-1, the J call TRBJ2-7, with 7 bases fitting TRBD1. V dropped 2 bases and J dropped 2; count of bases not matched to a gene: 6. The CDR3 runs 14 residues. Germline loops: CDR1 DFQATT, CDR2 SNEGSKA (reference sequence). CDR3 region: CSARQEGTAYEQYF. CDR3 DNA: TGCAGTGCTAGACAGGAAGGGACAGCCTACGAGCAGTACTTC.

This clonotype was detected many times. CDR3 loop: CASSPPRVKTGTYEQYF. CDR3 DNA: TGTGCCAGCAGTCCGCCCAGGGTGAAGACGGGAACCTACGAGCAGTACTTC. The rearrangement links TRBV28 to TRBJ2-7, with D perhaps being TRBD1 or TRBD2 (5 bases each). Germline loops: CDR1 MDHEN, CDR2 SYDVKM. The V and J ends lost 5 bases and 2 bases respectively, with 22 bases between them. The CDR3 consists of 17 residues.

This sequence joins TRBV7-9 and TRBJ2-3; D unclear. The end of the DNA aligns better with TRBJ1-5, so the J call may be wrong. Germline V gene sequence: CDR1 SEHNR, CDR2 FQNEAQ (reference sequence). CDR3 length: 16 amino acids. DNA for the CDR3: TGTGCCAGCAGCCCCCGACGCGTGGCGGGCACAGATACGCAGCATTTT. It encodes CASSPRRVAGTDTQHF.

This clonotype has ten or more counts. V gene TRBV19 combines with J gene TRBJ2-3; 11 bases are a match to TRBD2. The CDR3 sequence is 17 residues long. The germline gives CDR1 LNHDA, CDR2 SQIVND (reference sequence). V shed 5 bases, J shed 2 bases, and the junction held 9 bases outside the gene matches. The CDR3 DNA sequence: TGTGCCAGTAGTGGTACTAGCGGGGGACCCTACACAGATACGCAGTATTTT. Translated: CASSGTSGGPYTDTQYF. The whole variable domain, remainder taken from reference TRBV19 and TRBJ2-3, is DGGITQSPKYLFRKEGQNVTLSCEQNLNHDAMYWYRQDPGQGLRLIYYSQIVNDFQKGDIAEGYSVSREKKESFPLTVTSAQKNPTAFYLCASSGTSGGPYTDTQYFGPGTRLTVL.

This clonotype was detected many times. For the CDR3, the DNA is TGTGCCAGTAGTCCCGGACTAGCGGCGAACCAAGAGACCCAGTACTTC. It translates to CASSPGLAANQETQYF. This chain connects TRBV19 to TRBJ2-5; 10 bases line up with TRBD2. Germline CDR1 reads LNHDA; CDR2 reads SQIVND (reference sequence). The V segment lost 5 bases and the J segment 0 bases; nucleotides outside the gene matches: 6. CDR3 size: 16 residues.

This clonotype was recorded at least ten times. The chain has TRBV5-4 and TRBJ1-1; TRBD1 might be the D (5 bases). CDR3 length: 12 residues. CDR1 SGHNT and CDR2 YYREEE come from the germline V gene (reference sequence). The V end lost 3 bases, the J end lost 4 bases, and 7 bases lay between the germline ends. CDR3 amino acids: CASSWGSTEAFF. The CDR3 bases are TGTGCCAGCAGCTGGGGGAGCACTGAAGCTTTCTTT. Combining the CDR3 with reference TRBV5-4 and TRBJ1-1 gives the whole variable domain ETGVTQSPTHLIKTRGQQVTLRCSSQSGHNTVSWYQQALGQGPQFIFQYYREEENGRGNFPPRFSGLQFPNYSSELNVNALELDDSALYLCASSWGSTEAFFGQGTRLTVV.

This clonotype showed up many times. This rearrangement joins TRBV28 to TRBJ2-7; D might be TRBD2 (6 bases). There are 16 residues in the CDR3. Germline values: CDR1 MDHEN, CDR2 SYDVKM. Trimming removed 5 bases from V and 4 bases from J, with 21 bases in between. Here the CDR3 DNA reads TGTGCCAGCAGTCCACCCGAACTAGCCCGACTATACGAGCAGTACTTC. It encodes CASSPPELARLYEQYF.

On this clonotype: This may arise from a read error, as a much more abundant clone is one base away. The chain employs TRBV4-2 and TRBJ2-5; maybe TRBD2 (5 bases). The CDR3 length is 15 residues. In germline, CDR1 is LGHNA, CDR2 YNFKEQ. V lost 4 bases to trimming and J lost 4 bases, with 16 bases between them. CDR3 nucleotides: TGTGCCAGCAGCCGAACTAACGGGATCCGAGAGACCCAGTACTTC. This codes for CASSRTNGIRETQYF.

The chain combines TRBV3-1 with TRBJ2-7; TRBD2 matches at 13 bases. The CDR3 is 18 residues long. The V segment lost 2 bases and the J segment 0 bases; nucleotides outside the gene matches: 7. Germline V gives CDR1 LGHDT, CDR2 YNNKEL (reference sequence). CDR3 sequence reads: CASSQKQGLAGYSYEQYF. Here the CDR3 DNA reads TGTGCCAGCAGCCAAAAACAGGGACTAGCGGGGTACTCCTACGAGCAGTACTTC.

For this clonotype: With a much larger clone just one base away, this may be a read error. The chain is built from TRBV29-1 and TRBJ1-2; possibly TRBD1 for D (5 bases). Germline CDR1 reads SQVTM; CDR2 reads ANQGSEA. Trimming shortened V by 1 base and J by 2 bases, and 11 bases separated the two germline ends. This CDR3 has 14 residues. In nucleotides, the CDR3 is TGCAGCGTTGAAGGTCGACAGACAAACTATGGCTACACCTTC. Its translation is CSVEGRQTNYGYTF.

This clonotype was counted at least ten times. The chain has TRBV6-5 and TRBJ2-2; tentatively, D is TRBD2 (5 bases). The CDR3 is 15 amino acids. Deletions cut 2 bases from V and 7 bases from J, with 14 bases between. Germline V gene sequence: CDR1 MNHEY, CDR2 SVGAGI. The CDR3 nucleotides are TGTGCCAGCAGTTACGGGTTAGCCGGGGACGGGGAGCTGTTTTTT. Translating it yields CASSYGLAGDGELFF.

This clonotype came up many times. CDR3 loop: CASSVDGPGTDTQYF. In DNA form, the CDR3 reads TGTGCCAGCAGCGTAGATGGTCCGGGCACAGATACGCAGTATTTT. This chain links TRBV9 with TRBJ2-3, with D hard to call. CDR1 and CDR2 from the germline V gene are SGDLS and YYNGEE. V lost 0 bases and J lost 1, with 9 bases in between. The CDR3 totals 15 residues.

This clonotype was seen at least ten times. The junction does not match germline at one end; this may be a read error. This chain uses TRBV4-2 with TRBJ2-7; D ambiguous. Germline-derived CDR1 and CDR2 are LGHNA and YNFKEQ. The CDR3 contains 15 residues. CDR3 sequence reads: CASSQDRLTWDEQYF. As DNA, the CDR3 is TGCGCCAGCAGCCAAGATCGCCTTACCTGGGACGAGCAGTACTTC.

Turning to this clonotype: A read error may be the cause here, since a much bigger clone is one base away. This chain uses TRBV20-1 with TRBJ2-1, with a tentative D call TRBD2 (6 bases). Per the germline V gene, CDR1 is DFQATT and CDR2 is SNEGSKA (reference sequence). This CDR3 has 15 amino acids. The CDR3 spells CSARDTSYLYSEQFF. The CDR3 DNA follows: TGCAGTGCTAGAGATACTAGCTATTTGTACAGTGAGCAGTTCTTC.

Regarding this clonotype: A much more abundant neighbour one base away suggests this may be a read error. V usage is TRBV12-3 or TRBV12-4 and J usage is TRBJ1-4; the D is unclear. CDR3 length: 14 residues. V shed 7 bases and J shed 6 bases, with 15 bases lying between them. The CDR3 nucleotides read TGTGCCAGCAACTACGCGGGTTTTGATGAAAAACTGTTTTTT. It codes for CASNYAGFDEKLFF.

In this sample, this clonotype turned up many times. The chain joins TRBV4-1 to TRBJ2-7, with 16 bases fitting TRBD2. The V segment lost 7 bases and the J segment 6 bases; nucleotides outside the gene matches: 3. The CDR3 length is 14 residues. CDR1 is MGHRA, CDR2 YSYEKL, per germline. CDR3 protein: CASKGTSGGGEQYF. CDR3 in DNA: TGCGCCAGCAAAGGGACTAGCGGGGGGGGCGAGCAGTACTTC.

This clonotype was counted a few times. A much larger clone sits a single nucleotide away, making a read error possible. This rearrangement joins TRBV5-4 to TRBJ2-7, with 8 bases that match TRBD1. The CDR3 length is 17 residues. The germline gives CDR1 SGHNT, CDR2 YYREEE (reference sequence). This CDR3 reads CACSLVAGGLRSYEQYF. Here the CDR3 DNA reads TGTGCCTGCAGCTTGGTGGCAGGGGGCCTAAGATCCTACGAGCAGTACTTC.

The table lists this clonotype with many counts. The V and J genes are TRBV15 and TRBJ1-6, with TRBD1 identical over 8 bases. V was clipped by 0 bases and J by 7 bases; unmatched bases: 5. Per germline, CDR1 LNHNV and CDR2 YYDKDF (reference sequence). This CDR3 comprises 16 residues. CDR3 nucleotides: TGTGCCACCAGCAGAGAATTACAGGGGGGAAATTCACCCCTCCACTTT. Its translation: CATSRELQGGNSPLHF.

This clonotype was seen at least ten times. V and J are TRBV5-1 and TRBJ2-7; the D gene is possibly TRBD1 (6 bases). Germline lookup yields CDR1 SGHRS and CDR2 YFSETQ. Trimming stripped 4 bases from V and 4 bases from J, with 15 bases between. This CDR3 spans 14 amino acids. CDR3 sequence: CASSNPGDTYEQYF. CDR3 sequence (DNA): TGCGCCAGCAGCAACCCCGGGGACACATACGAGCAGTACTTC.

This clonotype was detected ten times or more. The J gene is TRBJ2-7, the V gene TRBV5-4; maybe TRBD2 (5 bases). CDR1 and CDR2 from the germline V gene are SGHNT and YYREEE (reference sequence). Trimming cost V 2 bases and J 6 bases, with 12 bases left between them. The CDR3 consists of 13 residues. In nucleotides, the CDR3 is TGTGCCAGCAGCTTTTCGGGGATCGGCGAGCAGTACTTC. This encodes CASSFSGIGEQYF.

This clonotype was counted at least ten times. The chain uses TRBV5-6 and TRBJ1-5; no firm D call. Germline assignment: CDR1 SGHDT and CDR2 YYEEEE. V was cut by 0 bases and J by 3 bases, with 10 bases left in between. This CDR3 comprises 15 residues. The chain's CDR3 is CASSLGSDYNQPQHF. The CDR3 DNA follows: TGTGCCAGCAGCTTGGGCAGCGATTACAATCAGCCCCAGCATTTT.

This clonotype was seen at least ten times. The chain is built from TRBV27 and TRBJ2-7, with 8 positions matching TRBD1. Germline CDR1 and CDR2: MNHEY and SMNVEV (reference sequence). This CDR3 region has 14 residues. V gave up 5 bases and J gave up 1 base; unmatched junction bases: 4. For the CDR3, the DNA is TGTGCCAGCAGTACCAGGGGGCCATCCTACGAGCAGTACTTC. Amino acid sequence: CASSTRGPSYEQYF.

In this sample, this clonotype turned up many times. The V and J genes are TRBV30 and TRBJ2-7; unclear D gene. Germline V CDR1 and CDR2: GTSNPN, SVGIG (reference sequence). The CDR3 is 13 amino acids. Trimming took 1 base from V and 0 from J, leaving 7 bases between them. CDR3 sequence: CAWSAGYSYEQYF. In DNA form, the CDR3 reads TGTGCCTGGAGTGCAGGATACTCCTACGAGCAGTACTTC.